The clone carrying this TCR beta chain has a single count. The sample comes from a study of blood T cell repertoires in COVID-19. Repertoires were generated with immunoSEQ multiplex PCR, while TCRdb's copy carries only in-frame clones and drops some. The profile shows 210,000 or so clones, 83% of them singletons. CDR3 size: 16 residues. V lost 0 bases to trimming and J lost 0 bases; unmatched junction nucleotides: 5. Germline lookup yields CDR1 SEHNR and CDR2 FQNEAQ (reference sequence). The clonotype was recovered from a woman aged 50 to 65 who had been exposed to COVID-19. J is TRBJ2-7 and V is TRBV7-9; 7 nucleotides align to TRBD1. The sample consisted of PBMCs or T cells enriched from blood (not recorded which). The CDR3 DNA reads as TGTGCCAGCAGCTTAGCGATGGGACAGATCTCCTACGAGCAGTACTTC. Translated, it gives CASSLAMGQISYEQYF. Complete variable domain (other parts from reference TRBV7-9 and TRBJ2-7): DTGVSQNPRHKITKRGQNVTFRCDPISEHNRLYWYRQTLGQGPEFLTYFQNEAQLEKSRLLSDRFSAERPKGSFSTLEIQRTEQGDSAMYLCASSLAMGQISYEQYFGPGTRLTVT.